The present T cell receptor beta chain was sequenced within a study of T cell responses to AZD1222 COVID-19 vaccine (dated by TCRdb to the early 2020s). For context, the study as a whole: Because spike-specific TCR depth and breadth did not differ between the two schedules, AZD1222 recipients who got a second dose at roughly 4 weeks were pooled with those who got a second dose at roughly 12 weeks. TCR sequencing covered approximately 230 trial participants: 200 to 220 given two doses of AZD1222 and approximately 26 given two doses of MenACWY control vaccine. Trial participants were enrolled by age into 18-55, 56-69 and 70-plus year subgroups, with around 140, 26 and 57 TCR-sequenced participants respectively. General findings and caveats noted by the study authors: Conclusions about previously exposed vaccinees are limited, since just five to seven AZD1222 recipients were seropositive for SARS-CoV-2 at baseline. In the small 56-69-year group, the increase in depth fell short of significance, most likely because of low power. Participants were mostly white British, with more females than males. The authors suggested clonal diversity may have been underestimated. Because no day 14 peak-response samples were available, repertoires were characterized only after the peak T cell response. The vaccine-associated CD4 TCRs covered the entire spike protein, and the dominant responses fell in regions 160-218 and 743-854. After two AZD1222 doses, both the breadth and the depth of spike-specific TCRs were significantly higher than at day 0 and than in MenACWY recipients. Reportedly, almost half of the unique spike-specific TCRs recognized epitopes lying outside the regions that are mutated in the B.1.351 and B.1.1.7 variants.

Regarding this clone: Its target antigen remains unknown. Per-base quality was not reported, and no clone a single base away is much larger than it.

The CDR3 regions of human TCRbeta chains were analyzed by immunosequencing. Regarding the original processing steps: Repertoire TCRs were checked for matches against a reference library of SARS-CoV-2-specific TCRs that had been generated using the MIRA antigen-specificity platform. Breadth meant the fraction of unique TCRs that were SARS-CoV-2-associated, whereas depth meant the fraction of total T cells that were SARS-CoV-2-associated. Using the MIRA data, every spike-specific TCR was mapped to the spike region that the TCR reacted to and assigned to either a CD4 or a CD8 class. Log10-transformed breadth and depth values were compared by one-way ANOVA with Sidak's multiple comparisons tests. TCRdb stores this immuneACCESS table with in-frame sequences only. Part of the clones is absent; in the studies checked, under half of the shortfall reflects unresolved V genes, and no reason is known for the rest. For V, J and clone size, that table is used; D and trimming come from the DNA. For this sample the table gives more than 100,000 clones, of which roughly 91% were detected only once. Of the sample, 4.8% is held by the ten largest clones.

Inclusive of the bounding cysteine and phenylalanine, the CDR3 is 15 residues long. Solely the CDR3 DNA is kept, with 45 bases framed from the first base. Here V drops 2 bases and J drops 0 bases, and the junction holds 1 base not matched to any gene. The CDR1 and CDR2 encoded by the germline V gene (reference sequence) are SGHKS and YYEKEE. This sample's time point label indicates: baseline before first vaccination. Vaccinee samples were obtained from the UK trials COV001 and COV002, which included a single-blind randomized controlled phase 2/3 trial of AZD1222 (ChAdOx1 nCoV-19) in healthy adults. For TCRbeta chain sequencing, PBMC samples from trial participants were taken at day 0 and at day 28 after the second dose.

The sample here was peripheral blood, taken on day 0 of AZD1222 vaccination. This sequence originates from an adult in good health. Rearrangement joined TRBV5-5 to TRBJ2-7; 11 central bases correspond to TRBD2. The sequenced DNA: TGTGCCAGCAGCTTACTAGCGGGGGTCTCCTACGAGCAGTACTTC. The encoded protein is CASSLLAGVSYEQYF.